This T cell receptor (beta chain) was recorded in a study of cytomegalovirus exposure and HLA in healthy donors. Study-wide findings and caveats: An analysis was carried out at a later point. It showed that HLA-associated TCR beta chains were more clonally expanded than equally common non-associated chains.

In the case of this clone: Its specificity is unknown.

V dropped 6 bases and J dropped 6 bases, with 9 bases sitting between them. Germline V gene data show CDR1 as MNHEY and CDR2 as SMNVEV (reference sequence). The CDR3 loop spans 12 amino acids. Use of 60 Vbeta and 13 Jbeta primers characterized the PCR. Using immunoSEQ multiplex PCR, the repertoire was profiled, and TCRdb retains in-frame clones only, with some absent. The sample has 95,000 to 150,000 clones, roughly 71% seen once. The source is a woman aged 40 to 55 in good health and CMV-seropositive. The material sequenced was PBMCs. The gene calls are TRBV27 and TRBJ1-5; D perhaps matches TRBD1 (5 bases). This chain's CDR3 is CASRRGGQPQHF. CDR3 coding DNA: TGTGCCAGCAGGCGGGGGGGTCAGCCCCAGCATTTT.